This T cell receptor beta chain was documented in a study of blood T cell repertoires in COVID-19. About the study: Some COVID-19 samples were acute and others convalescent; all came from the United States, Italy and Spain. T cells, B-cell-depleted T cells, or PBMCs supplied cDNA or gDNA.

Enrolled during active infection, Seattle patients were then followed longitudinally. Germline V gene lookup returns CDR1 MGHRA and CDR2 YSYEKL. The CDR3 spans 21 residues. After removal of 0 bases from V and 0 bases from J, the junction contained 12 bases not matched to a gene. Assay used: immunoSEQ multiplex PCR; TCRdb lists only in-frame clones, some missing. The sample records roughly 200,000 clones, 80% to 90% being singletons. This receptor was identified in an elderly woman with COVID-19, enrolled during active disease. The V call is TRBV4-1, the J call TRBJ2-6; 9 positions match TRBD2. The sample consisted of peripheral blood. The CDR3 sequence is CASSQDLTSGHTISGANVLTF. Here the CDR3 DNA reads TGCGCCAGCAGCCAAGATCTAACTAGCGGGCATACTATCTCTGGGGCCAACGTCCTGACTTTC.